The entry below gives a single T cell receptor beta chain sequence along with its context. Its antigen is undetermined. These data are taken from a study of OX40 agonist ivuxolimab in advanced cancers. Study information: Earlier treatment with anti-PD-1, anti-PD-L1 or anti-CTLA-4 was permitted, and 30% to 40% had received some. Study results and caveats: Antigen targets of the expanded peripheral T cells went undetermined.

Some clones are missing from TCRdb's copy, which holds only in-frame ones; the method was immunoSEQ multiplex PCR. This sample has 70,000 or so clones; about 82% occur once, and the top ten carry almost 6%. The V gene's germline CDR1 is MDHEN and CDR2 SYDVKM. The CDR3 spans 12 residues. The ends were cut back, 5 bases at V and 8 bases at J, with 10 bases in the middle. The TCR was taken from an adult with an advanced solid tumor such as melanoma, head and neck, liver or kidney cancer. J is TRBJ1-3 and V is TRBV28; D unclear. Sequences were derived from CD4+ or CD8+ T cells sorted from blood, sampled in a trial of the OX40 agonist ivuxolimab. Written as DNA, the CDR3 is TGTGCCAGCAGTCCCCTTTTGGACACCATATATTTT. This codes for CASSPLLDTIYF.